This TCR beta chain was captured by sequencing in a study of T cell changes during pregnancy in multiple sclerosis. The CDR3 covers 16 residues. J was trimmed by 0 bases and V by 5 bases; bases with no gene match: 8. The V gene's germline CDR1 is PRHDT and CDR2 FYEKMQ (reference sequence). Repertoires were generated with immunoSEQ multiplex PCR, while TCRdb's copy carries only in-frame clones and drops some. The sample shows approximately 46,000 clones, approximately 90% of them seen only once. The gene calls are TRBV13 and TRBJ1-1; 8 positions match TRBD1. The TCR comes from a female donor with multiple sclerosis, enrolled in a pregnancy study. The specimen was CD8+ T cells from peripheral blood mononuclear cells, collected in the second trimester of pregnancy. CDR3 region: CASSPSGTGMNTEAFF. The CDR3 DNA reads as TGTGCCAGCAGCCCGTCCGGGACAGGAATGAACACTGAAGCTTTCTTT.